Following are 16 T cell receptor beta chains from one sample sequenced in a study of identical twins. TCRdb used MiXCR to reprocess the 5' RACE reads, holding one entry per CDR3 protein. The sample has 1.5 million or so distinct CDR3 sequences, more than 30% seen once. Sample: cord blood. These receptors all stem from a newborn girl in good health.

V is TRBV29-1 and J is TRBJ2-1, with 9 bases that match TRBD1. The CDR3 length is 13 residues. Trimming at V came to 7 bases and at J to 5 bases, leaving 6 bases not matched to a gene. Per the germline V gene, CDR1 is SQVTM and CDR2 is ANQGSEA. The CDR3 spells CSGGQGGHNEQFF. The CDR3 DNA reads TGCAGCGGGGGACAGGGTGGCCACAATGAGCAGTTCTTC.

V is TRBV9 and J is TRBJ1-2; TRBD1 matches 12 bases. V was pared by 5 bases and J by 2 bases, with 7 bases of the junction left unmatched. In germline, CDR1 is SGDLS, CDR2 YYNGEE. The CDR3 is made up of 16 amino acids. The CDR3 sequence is CASRGDRGQINYGYTF. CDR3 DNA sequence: TGTGCCAGCAGGGGGGACAGGGGGCAGATAAACTATGGCTACACCTTC.

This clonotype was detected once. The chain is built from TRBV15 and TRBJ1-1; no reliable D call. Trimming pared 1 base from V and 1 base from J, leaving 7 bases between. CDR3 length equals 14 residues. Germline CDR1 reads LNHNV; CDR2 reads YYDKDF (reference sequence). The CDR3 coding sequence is TGTGCCACCAGCAGAGTCGCGGGGAACACTGAAGCTTTCTTT. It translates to CATSRVAGNTEAFF.

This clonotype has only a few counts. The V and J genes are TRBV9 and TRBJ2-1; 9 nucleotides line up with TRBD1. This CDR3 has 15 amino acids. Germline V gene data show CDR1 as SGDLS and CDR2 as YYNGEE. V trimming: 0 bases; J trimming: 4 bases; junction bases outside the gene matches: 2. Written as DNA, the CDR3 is TGTGCCAGCAGCGTAGTAGACAGGGGGTACAATGAGCAGTTCTTC. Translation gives CASSVVDRGYNEQFF.

Here the CDR3 DNA reads TGTGCCAGCAGTTACTCATCGCGGGGACAAGAGACCCAGTACTTC. This sequence encodes CASSYSSRGQETQYF. The rearrangement links TRBV6-2 or TRBV6-3 to TRBJ2-5; maybe TRBD2 (6 bases). V was cut by 0 bases and J by 2 bases, with 10 bases left in between. The CDR3 contains 15 residues. Germline-derived CDR1 and CDR2 are MNHEY and SVGEGT.

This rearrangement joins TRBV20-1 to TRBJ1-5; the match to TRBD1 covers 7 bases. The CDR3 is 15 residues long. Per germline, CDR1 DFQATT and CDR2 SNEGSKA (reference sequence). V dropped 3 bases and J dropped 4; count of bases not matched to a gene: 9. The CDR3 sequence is CSARTRQGGNQPQHF. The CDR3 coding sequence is TGCAGTGCTAGGACCCGACAGGGCGGAAATCAGCCCCAGCATTTT.

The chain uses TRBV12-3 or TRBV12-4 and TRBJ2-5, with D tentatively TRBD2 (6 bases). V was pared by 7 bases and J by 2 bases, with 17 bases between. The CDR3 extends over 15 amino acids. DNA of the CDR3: TGTGCCAGCACCCCCTTCATCGGGGGACAAGAGACCCAGTACTTC. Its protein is CASTPFIGGQETQYF.

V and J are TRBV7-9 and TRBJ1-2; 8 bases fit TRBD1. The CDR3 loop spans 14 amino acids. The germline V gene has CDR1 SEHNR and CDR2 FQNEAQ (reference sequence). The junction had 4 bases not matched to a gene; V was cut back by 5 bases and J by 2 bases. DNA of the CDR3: TGTGCCAGCAGCGCCCGGGACAGGAACTATGGCTACACCTTC. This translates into CASSARDRNYGYTF.

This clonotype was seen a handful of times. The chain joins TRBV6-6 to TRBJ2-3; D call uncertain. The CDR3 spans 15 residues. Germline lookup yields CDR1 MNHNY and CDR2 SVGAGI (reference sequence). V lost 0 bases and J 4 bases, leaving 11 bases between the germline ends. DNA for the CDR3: TGTGCCAGCAGTTACTCCGATGGAATCCCAGATACGCAGTATTTT. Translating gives CASSYSDGIPDTQYF.

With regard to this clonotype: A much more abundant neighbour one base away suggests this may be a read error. The CDR3 reads CASSLGSGPYNEQYF. In DNA, the CDR3 is TGCGCCAGCAGCTTAGGTAGCGGACCATACAATGAGCAGTACTTC. The gene calls are TRBV5-1 and TRBJ2-5, with a weak D call TRBD2 (6 bases). This CDR3 has 15 residues. Germline V gene sequence: CDR1 SGHRS, CDR2 YFSETQ. Trimming cost V 2 bases and J 11 bases, with 22 bases left between them.

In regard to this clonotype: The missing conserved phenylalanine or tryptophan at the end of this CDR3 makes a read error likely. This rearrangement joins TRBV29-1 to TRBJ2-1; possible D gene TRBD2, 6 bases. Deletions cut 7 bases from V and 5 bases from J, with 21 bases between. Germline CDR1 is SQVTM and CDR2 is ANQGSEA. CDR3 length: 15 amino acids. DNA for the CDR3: TGCAGCGGTCTAATCTTCAGGGAGGCCCACAATGAGCAGTTCTTA. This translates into CSGLIFREAHNEQFL.

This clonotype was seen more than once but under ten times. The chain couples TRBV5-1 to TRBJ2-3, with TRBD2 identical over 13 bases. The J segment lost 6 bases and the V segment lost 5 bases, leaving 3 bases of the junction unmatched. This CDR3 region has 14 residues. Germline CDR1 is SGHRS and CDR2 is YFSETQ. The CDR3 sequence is CASRTSGGKDTQYF. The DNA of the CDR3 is TGCGCCAGCAGGACTAGCGGGGGGAAGGATACGCAGTATTTT.

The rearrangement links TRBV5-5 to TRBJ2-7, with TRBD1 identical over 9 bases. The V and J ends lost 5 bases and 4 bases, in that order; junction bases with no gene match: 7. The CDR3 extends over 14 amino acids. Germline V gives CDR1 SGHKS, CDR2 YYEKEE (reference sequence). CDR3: CASRPGDRAYEQYF. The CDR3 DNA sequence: TGTGCCAGCAGACCCGGGGACAGGGCATACGAGCAGTACTTC.

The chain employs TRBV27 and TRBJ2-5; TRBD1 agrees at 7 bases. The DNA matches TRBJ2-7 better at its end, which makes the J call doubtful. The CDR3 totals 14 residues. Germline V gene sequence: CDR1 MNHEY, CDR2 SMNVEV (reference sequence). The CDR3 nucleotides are TGTGCCAGCAGTCTAAAGACAGGGTGGGACGAGCAGTACTTC. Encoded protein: CASSLKTGWDEQYF.

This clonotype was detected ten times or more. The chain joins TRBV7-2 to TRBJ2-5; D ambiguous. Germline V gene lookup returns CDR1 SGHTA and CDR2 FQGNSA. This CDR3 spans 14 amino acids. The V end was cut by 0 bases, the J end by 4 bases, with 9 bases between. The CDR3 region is CASSLAVLSETQYF. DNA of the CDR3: TGTGCCAGCAGCTTAGCAGTACTATCAGAGACCCAGTACTTC.

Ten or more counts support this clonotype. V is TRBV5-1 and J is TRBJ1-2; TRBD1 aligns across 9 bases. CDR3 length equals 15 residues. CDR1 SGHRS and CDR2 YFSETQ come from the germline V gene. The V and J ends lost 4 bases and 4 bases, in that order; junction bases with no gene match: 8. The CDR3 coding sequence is TGCGCCAGCAGCCTCCCGGGACAGGGCGCCTATGGCTACACCTTC. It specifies CASSLPGQGAYGYTF.